A selection of T cell receptor beta chains follows, all from one sample in a study of T cells in Graves' hyperthyroidism and ophthalmopathy. Via MiXCR, TCRdb re-called the multiplex PCR reads, giving one row per CDR3 protein. The sample records about 500,000 distinct CDR3 sequences, 15% to 20% being singletons. Sequencing was carried out using blood. These receptors came from a woman aged 25 to 39 with Graves' ophthalmopathy. Each CDR3 is given with its conserved first and last residue. Fields, in order: D gene, V gene, clone size, J gene, CDR3 protein, CDR3 DNA. The D gene is left open where the match is weak. Part of the rows lack a size; the others show once, few, many or a class for expanded clones.

TRBD1	TRBV7-2	many	TRBJ1-4	CASSFDQGGNEKLFF	TGTGCCAGCAGCTTCGATCAGGGGGGAAATGAAAAACTGTTTTTT
.	TRBV20-1	.	TRBJ2-3	CSASTDTQYF	TGCAGTGCTAGCACAGATACGCAGTATTTT
TRBD2	TRBV28	many	TRBJ2-1	CASSFTSGSVNEQFF	TGTGCCAGCAGTTTTACAAGCGGGAGTGTCAATGAGCAGTTCTTC
TRBD2	TRBV12-3/TRBV12-4	many	TRBJ2-1	CASRHRLAVLTEQFF	TGTGCCAGCAGACACCGACTAGCGGTCCTTACTGAGCAGTTCTTC
.	TRBV25-1	many	TRBJ2-5	CASSDGRTQETQYF	TGTGCCAGCAGTGACGGCAGGACCCAAGAGACCCAGTACTTC
.	TRBV7-2	.	TRBJ1-4	CASSSTPVNEKLFF	TGTGCCAGCAGCTCCACCCCGGTTAATGAAAAACTGTTTTTT
.	TRBV19	.	TRBJ1-1	CATKDGYTEAFF	TGTGCCACAAAGGACGGATACACTGAAGCTTTCTTT
.	TRBV12-3/TRBV12-4	.	TRBJ1-2	CASSWEPHAYGYTF	TGTGCCAGCAGTTGGGAACCTCACGCGTATGGCTACACCTTC
TRBD2	TRBV7-9	few	TRBJ2-5	CASSFLGRAQETQYF	TGTGCCAGCAGCTTCCTAGGGAGGGCCCAAGAGACCCAGTACTTC
.	TRBV2	many	TRBJ2-1	CASAWPRGRGNYNEQFF	TGTGCCAGCGCATGGCCAAGGGGGCGGGGAAACTACAATGAGCAGTTCTTC
TRBD2	TRBV6-7	many	TRBJ2-1	CASSPPGTSGRNEQFF	TGTGCCAGCAGCCCCCCTGGGACTAGCGGGAGGAATGAGCAGTTCTTC
.	TRBV30	many	TRBJ1-5	CAWSSQSNQPQHF	TGTGCCTGGAGTTCCCAGAGCAATCAGCCCCAGCATTTT
TRBD2	TRBV7-2	.	TRBJ2-3	CASSLSGRANRLDTQYF	TGTGCCAGCAGCTTAAGCGGGAGGGCCAATAGGTTAGATACGCAGTATTTT
.	TRBV7-9	many	TRBJ2-3	CASSLKGADTQYF	TGTGCCAGCAGCTTAAAAGGGGCCGATACGCAGTATTTT
.	TRBV20-1	many	TRBJ1-1	CSAGDRNTEAFF	TGCAGTGCTGGTGACAGGAACACTGAAGCTTTCTTT
.	TRBV15	few	TRBJ2-7	CATSREGGGSSYEQYF	TGTGCCACCAGCAGAGAAGGTGGTGGAAGCTCCTACGAGCAGTACTTC
TRBD2	TRBV7-2	many	TRBJ2-5	CASSLEWEGAGETQYF	TGTGCCAGCAGCTTAGAGTGGGAGGGAGCCGGAGAGACCCAGTACTTC
TRBD1	TRBV12-3/TRBV12-4	many	TRBJ1-5	CASSPRQGGAQPQHF	TGTGCCAGCAGTCCGCGACAGGGAGGCGCTCAGCCCCAGCATTTT
.	TRBV6-4	.	TRBJ2-3	CASSDLPRTSTDTQYF	TGTGCCAGCAGTGACTTACCGCGAACTAGCACAGATACGCAGTATTTT
.	TRBV28	many	TRBJ2-1	CASSLLPLDEQFF	TGTGCCAGCAGTTTGTTGCCTTTGGATGAGCAGTTCTTC
TRBD2	TRBV28	.	TRBJ2-7	CASSFLAGKGEQYF	TGTGCCAGCAGTTTTCTAGCGGGAAAGGGCGAGCAGTACTTC
TRBD2	TRBV7-2	.	TRBJ2-1	CASTHGGSKNEQFF	TGTGCCAGCACCCATGGCGGGAGCAAGAATGAGCAGTTCTTC
.	TRBV4-3	few	TRBJ2-1	CASSQRGLNNEQFF	TGCGCCAGCAGCCAAAGAGGACTAAACAATGAGCAGTTCTTC
TRBD1	TRBV20-1	many	TRBJ2-3	CSARDREPGDTQYF	TGCAGTGCGAGGGACAGGGAACCTGGAGATACGCAGTATTTT
TRBD1	TRBV7-8	many	TRBJ2-7	CASSADRGASSYEQYF	TGTGCCAGCAGCGCGGACAGGGGTGCCAGCTCCTACGAGCAGTACTTC
.	TRBV19	.	TRBJ2-7	CASSIEQRYEQYF	TGTGCCAGTAGTATTGAACAGAGGTACGAGCAGTACTTC
.	TRBV11-2	many	TRBJ2-5	CASSLGDLQPEDETQYF	TGTGCCAGCAGCTTAGGAGACCTGCAACCGGAGGATGAGACCCAGTACTTC
TRBD2	TRBV7-3	.	TRBJ2-2	CASSLDSGRARAGELFF	TGTGCCAGCAGCTTAGATAGCGGGAGGGCCCGGGCCGGGGAGCTGTTTTTT
.	TRBV14	.	TRBJ2-7	CASSQVPRAAYEQYF	TGTGCCAGCAGCCAAGTACCCCGGGCCGCCTACGAGCAGTACTTC
.	TRBV7-2	few	TRBJ2-2	CASSRRELNTGELFF	TGTGCCAGCAGCCGTAGGGAACTAAACACCGGGGAGCTGTTTTTT
TRBD2	TRBV7-2	many	TRBJ2-7	CASSLLAGVWYEQYF	TGTGCCAGCAGCTTACTAGCGGGAGTGTGGTACGAGCAGTACTTC
.	TRBV28	few	TRBJ2-5	CASIGGGMVETQYF	TGTGCCAGCATCGGAGGGGGGATGGTGGAGACCCAGTACTTC
TRBD1	TRBV3-1	many	TRBJ2-7	CASSQGTGSEQYF	TGTGCCAGCAGCCAAGGGACAGGTTCGGAGCAGTACTTC
TRBD1	TRBV18	many	TRBJ1-1	CASSRDRGNTEAFF	TGTGCCAGCTCACGGGACAGGGGGAACACTGAAGCTTTCTTT
TRBD1	TRBV20-1	many	TRBJ1-5	CSARSDRAHQPQHF	TGCAGTGCTAGGTCGGACAGGGCCCATCAGCCCCAGCATTTT
TRBD1	TRBV6-5	many	TRBJ2-7	CASSLSGQGASSYEQYF	TGTGCCAGCAGTTTGAGCGGACAGGGGGCTTCGTCCTACGAGCAGTACTTC
.	TRBV29-1	many	TRBJ1-1	CSAQGPLRGEAFF	TGCAGCGCTCAAGGACCTCTACGAGGTGAAGCTTTCTTT
.	TRBV7-7	few	TRBJ2-5	CASSSGGTQETQYF	TGTGCTAGCAGCTCTGGGGGGACCCAAGAGACCCAGTACTTC
.	TRBV7-9	few	TRBJ2-7	CASSPNWGSLVDEQYF	TGTGCCAGCAGCCCAAATTGGGGGTCGTTGGTGGACGAGCAGTACTTC
.	TRBV30	many	TRBJ2-2	CASDVENTGELFF	TGTGCCTCAGACGTAGAGAACACCGGGGAGCTGTTTTTT
.	TRBV7-2	many	TRBJ2-7	CASGFRAPPDEQYF	TGTGCCAGCGGGTTTAGGGCCCCGCCCGACGAGCAGTACTTC
.	TRBV9	.	TRBJ2-6	CASSGLASGANVLTF	TGTGCCAGCAGCGGGCTAGCGTCTGGGGCCAACGTCCTGACTTTC
.	TRBV7-2	many	TRBJ1-4	CASSPRGPATNEKLFF	TGTGCCAGCAGCCCTAGGGGACCTGCAACTAATGAAAAACTGTTTTTT
TRBD1	TRBV27	.	TRBJ2-2	CASKQGDITGELFF	TGTGCCAGCAAACAGGGGGATATCACCGGGGAGCTGTTTTTT
TRBD1	TRBV6-2/TRBV6-3	.	TRBJ1-5	CASRRRQGARQPQHF	TGTGCCAGCAGGCGACGACAGGGGGCCCGACAGCCCCAGCATTTT
TRBD2	TRBV28	many	TRBJ2-5	CASSLLAGGFQETQYF	TGTGCCAGCAGTTTACTTGCGGGAGGTTTCCAAGAGACCCAGTACTTC
.	TRBV6-2/TRBV6-3	.	TRBJ1-2	CASRGPTNYGYTF	TGTGCCAGCAGAGGTCCTACTAACTATGGCTACACCTTC
TRBD1	TRBV28	many	TRBJ2-2	CASSDLPGQAVTGELFF	TGTGCCAGCAGTGACTTACCGGGACAGGCGGTCACCGGGGAGCTGTTTTTT
.	TRBV7-2	.	TRBJ2-7	CASSLFWAEQGEQYF	TGTGCCAGCAGCTTATTTTGGGCGGAGCAGGGCGAGCAGTACTTC
TRBD1	TRBV29-1	few	TRBJ2-3	CSATLVVGGDYPDTQYF	TGCAGCGCTACCCTGGTGGTAGGGGGCGATTACCCAGATACGCAGTATTTT
.	TRBV30	.	TRBJ2-3	CAWSVSHSGDTQYF	TGTGCCTGGAGTGTATCGCACTCCGGAGATACGCAGTATTTT
.	TRBV20-1	many	TRBJ1-1	CSAIRTEAFF	TGCAGTGCTATTAGGACTGAAGCTTTCTTT
TRBD2	TRBV28	many	TRBJ2-5	CASSLDPGLAGEDTETQYF	TGTGCCAGCAGCCTAGACCCGGGACTAGCGGGAGAAGATACAGAGACCCAGTACTTC
.	TRBV18	many	TRBJ2-5	CASSPSKTQYF	TGTGCCAGCAGCCCCAGCAAGACCCAGTACTTC
TRBD1	TRBV28	many	TRBJ2-3	CASSPQGQGADTQYF	TGTGCCAGCAGCCCCCAAGGACAGGGGGCAGATACGCAGTATTTT
TRBD2	TRBV11-2	.	TRBJ2-4	CASSLLRTSGETKNIQYF	TGTGCCAGCAGTCTTCTAAGGACTAGCGGGGAGACCAAAAACATTCAGTACTTC
TRBD2	TRBV28	.	TRBJ2-7	CASSFSFGGGSYEQYF	TGTGCCAGCAGTTTTTCGTTCGGGGGGGGTTCCTACGAGCAGTACTTC
.	TRBV28	many	TRBJ1-1	CASSWGGGSITEAFF	TGTGCCAGCAGTTGGGGGGGGGGGTCGATCACTGAAGCTTTCTTT
TRBD2	TRBV27	many	TRBJ2-1	CASSFKGLAGVSYNEQFF	TGTGCCAGCAGTTTTAAGGGACTAGCGGGAGTATCCTACAATGAGCAGTTCTTC
TRBD1	TRBV20-1	few	TRBJ1-2	CSAGDSSNYGYTF	TGCAGTGCTGGGGACAGCTCTAACTATGGCTACACCTTC